This is a list of T cell receptor beta chains from one sample in a study of cytomegalovirus exposure and HLA in healthy donors. Assay: immunoSEQ multiplex PCR; the TCRdb copy retains only in-frame clones and omits some. The sample contains around 150,000 clones, about 90% of which appear only once. Sequenced sample: PBMCs. All receptors derive from a man aged 18 to 30 in good health and CMV-seropositive. The CDR3 runs from the conserved cysteine through the conserved F or W. A D gene is named only where the DNA matches it firmly. The size field is filled for only some rows; it gives once, few, many or a size class.

J | V | D | size | DNA | CDR3
TRBJ2-7 | TRBV18 | TRBD1 | NA | TGTGCCAGCTCACTCGCTATGGGGACAGGGATCCCCTACGAGCAGTACTTC | CASSLAMGTGIPYEQYF
TRBJ1-2 | TRBV7-2 | NA | NA | TGTGCCAGCAGCTTCCGGGACTCCCGCGGCTACACCTTC | CASSFRDSRGYTF
TRBJ2-7 | TRBV6-5 | TRBD1 | NA | TGTGCCAGCAGTTTGACGACAGGGTTTGAAGAGCAGTACTTC | CASSLTTGFEEQYF
TRBJ2-5 | TRBV7-3 | NA | many | TGTGCCAGCAGCTTAACCCAGAAAGAGACCCAGTACTTC | CASSLTQKETQYF
TRBJ2-7 | TRBV2 | NA | NA | TGTGCCAGCAGTGAACTACTGACCTACGAGCAGTACTTC | CASSELLTYEQYF
TRBJ1-5 | TRBV7-2 | TRBD1 | NA | TGTGCCAGCAGCTTAGTGACAGGGAGCAATCAGCCCCAGCATTTT | CASSLVTGSNQPQHF
TRBJ2-7 | TRBV18 | NA | NA | TGTGCCAGCTCACGTACAGAATCGGTGGGCGAGCAGTACTTC | CASSRTESVGEQYF
TRBJ2-2 | TRBV15 | TRBD2 | NA | TGTGCCACCAGCAGGGGTCTAGCGGGAGAGTTCGGGGAGCTGTTTTTT | CATSRGLAGEFGELFF
TRBJ2-1 | TRBV27 | TRBD1 | NA | TGTGCCAGCAGTGCCGGGACAGGGAAGATGAATGAGCAGTTCTTC | CASSAGTGKMNEQFF
TRBJ1-1 | TRBV27 | NA | NA | TGTGCCAGCAGTGGGGCAGGGTTCGTCACTGAAGCTTTCTTT | CASSGAGFVTEAFF
TRBJ2-7 | TRBV5-1 | NA | once | TGCGCCAGCAGCCCCGAGGGAGCAGGGACTTACGAGCAGTACTTC | CASSPEGAGTYEQYF
TRBJ1-2 | TRBV27 | NA | once | TGTGCCAGCAGTTTCGGACAGTTCGGACGCGGCTACACCTTC | CASSFGQFGRGYTF
TRBJ2-7 | TRBV29-1 | NA | NA | TGCAGCGTTGCCAGCTCCTACGAGCAGTACTTC | CSVASSYEQYF
TRBJ1-5 | TRBV4-1 | NA | few | TGCGCCAGCAGCCAAGATCACGTAGTTAGCAATCAGCCCCAGCATTTT | CASSQDHVVSNQPQHF
TRBJ2-1 | TRBV27 | TRBD2 | NA | TGTGCCAGCAGCAAACTAGCGGTTTCCTACAATGAGCAGTTCTTC | CASSKLAVSYNEQFF
TRBJ2-5 | TRBV5-1 | NA | NA | TGCGCCAGCAGCTTGAGGCAGGAAACCCAAGAGACCCAGTACTTC | CASSLRQETQETQYF
TRBJ2-1 | TRBV5-1 | TRBD1 | NA | TGCGCCAGCAGCTTGGCAGGGGGCAATGAGCAGTTCTTC | CASSLAGGNEQFF
TRBJ2-7 | TRBV18 | TRBD1 | NA | TGTGCCAGCTCACTGGGACAGGCATCCTACGAGCAGTACTTC | CASSLGQASYEQYF
TRBJ2-5 | TRBV28 | NA | NA | TGTGCCAGCAGTCCGTCACGGAGGGCGAGATCACGTGAGACCCAGTACTTC | CASSPSRRARSRETQYF
TRBJ1-4 | TRBV6-5 | TRBD1 | once | TGTGCCAGCAGTTACCTCGGGGGACAGGGCGATGAAAAACTGTTTTTT | CASSYLGGQGDEKLFF
TRBJ2-5 | TRBV7-9 | NA | NA | TGTGCCAGCAGCTCTGCGGGCTACGAAGAGACCCAGTACTTC | CASSSAGYEETQYF
TRBJ2-7 | TRBV18 | NA | NA | TGTGCCAGCTCACCACCAGGGGGGGGCGCGCGATCCTACGAGCAGTACTTC | CASSPPGGGARSYEQYF
TRBJ2-1 | TRBV7-2 | NA | NA | TGTGCCAGCAGCCCGTATCAGTACAATGAGCAGTTCTTC | CASSPYQYNEQFF
TRBJ2-3 | TRBV7-6 | NA | NA | TGTGCCAGCAGCTTCGGACTGATTACAGATACGCAGTATTTT | CASSFGLITDTQYF